The rows below give T cell receptor beta chains drawn from one sample of a study of shared clonotypes between healthy human individuals. Assay used: immunoSEQ multiplex PCR; TCRdb lists only in-frame clones, some missing. Of under 2,000,000 clones in the sample, about 94% are singletons; the top ten hold 1.2%. Sequencing used naive CD8+ T cells sorted from blood. These receptors came from a man aged 18 to 29 in good health. Each CDR3 is given with its conserved first and last residue. A D gene is named only where the DNA matches it firmly.

D gene	V gene	J gene	CDR3 protein	CDR3 DNA
.	TRBV19	TRBJ1-5	CASSSAIGGNQPQHF	TGTGCCAGTAGTAGTGCGATTGGGGGAAATCAGCCCCAGCATTTT
.	TRBV30	TRBJ2-6	CAWSDEDMGFSGANVLTF	TGTGCCTGGAGTGACGAAGACATGGGGTTCTCTGGGGCCAACGTCCTGACTTTC
TRBD1	TRBV11-2	TRBJ2-4	CASSSYRGSVAKNIQYF	TGTGCCAGCAGCTCCTACAGGGGATCGGTTGCCAAAAACATTCAGTACTTC
TRBD2	TRBV4-1	TRBJ2-3	CASSQVTTSGDGDTQYF	TGCGCCAGCAGCCAAGTAACCACTAGCGGGGATGGAGATACGCAGTATTTT
.	TRBV29-1	TRBJ1-2	CSVGHSGQSINYGYTF	TGCAGCGTGGGACATTCCGGACAGTCGATAAACTATGGCTACACCTTC
.	TRBV4-1	TRBJ1-4	CASSLSFEGGEKLFF	TGCGCCAGCAGCCTATCCTTTGAGGGTGGAGAAAAACTGTTTTTT
TRBD1	TRBV5-4	TRBJ1-1	CASSIDRDETEAFF	TGTGCCAGCAGCATCGACAGGGACGAGACTGAAGCTTTCTTT
TRBD1	TRBV11-2	TRBJ1-2	CASSRTGKLYGYTF	TGTGCCAGCAGCCGGACAGGGAAGCTCTATGGCTACACCTTC
.	TRBV4-1	TRBJ2-7	CASSQDGGDPYEQYF	TGCGCCAGCAGCCAAGACGGCGGGGATCCCTACGAGCAGTACTTC
TRBD1	TRBV6-5	TRBJ2-1	CASSSDRGSYNEQFF	TGTGCCAGCAGTTCCGACAGGGGGTCCTACAATGAGCAGTTCTTC
TRBD1	TRBV27	TRBJ2-3	CASSLITTGGGTDTQYF	TGTGCCAGCAGTCTGATAACGACAGGGGGTGGGACAGATACGCAGTATTTT
TRBD2	TRBV4-2	TRBJ2-1	CASSQLPSGEGEQFF	TGTGCCAGCAGCCAATTACCTAGCGGGGAGGGTGAGCAGTTCTTC